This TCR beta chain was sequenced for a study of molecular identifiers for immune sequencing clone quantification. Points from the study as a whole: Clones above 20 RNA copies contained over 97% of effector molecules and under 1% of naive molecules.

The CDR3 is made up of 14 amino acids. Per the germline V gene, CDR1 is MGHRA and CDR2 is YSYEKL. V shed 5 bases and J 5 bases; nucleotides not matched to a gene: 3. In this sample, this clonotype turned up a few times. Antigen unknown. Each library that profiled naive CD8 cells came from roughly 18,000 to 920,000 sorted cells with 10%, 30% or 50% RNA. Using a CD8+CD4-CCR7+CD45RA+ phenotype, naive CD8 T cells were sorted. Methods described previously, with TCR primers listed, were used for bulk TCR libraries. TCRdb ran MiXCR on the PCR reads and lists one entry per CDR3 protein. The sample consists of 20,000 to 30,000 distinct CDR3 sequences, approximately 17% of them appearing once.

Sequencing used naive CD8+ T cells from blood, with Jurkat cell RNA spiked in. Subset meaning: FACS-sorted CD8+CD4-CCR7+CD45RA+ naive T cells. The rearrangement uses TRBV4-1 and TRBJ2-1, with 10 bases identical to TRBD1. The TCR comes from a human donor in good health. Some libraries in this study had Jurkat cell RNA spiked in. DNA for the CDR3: TGCGCCAGCAGCTGGGACAGGGGAAACAATGAGCAGTTCTTC. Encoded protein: CASSWDRGNNEQFF.